This T cell receptor beta chain appears in the sequencing data of a study of T cells in Graves' hyperthyroidism and ophthalmopathy. This clonotype was detected a few times. Its specificity is not known. Lactation, pregnancy, other autoimmune disease or uncontrolled infection excluded patients. The CDR3 regions of TCR beta were amplified from RNA transcripts. When the TCR CDR3 underwent first-round RT-PCR, the HTBI primer set was used. TCRdb re-analysed the multiplex PCR reads in MiXCR, keeping a single row per CDR3 protein. The repertoire has around 700,000 distinct CDR3 sequences, approximately 19% of them found once; the top ten carry over 15%. Study-wide results and caveats: Ophthalmopathy onset followed model prediction by a median roughly 6.5 months.

CDR1 SNHLY and CDR2 FYNNEI come from the germline V gene. The CDR3 length is 14 residues. V was shortened by 5 bases and J by 0 bases, with 11 bases between the two germline ends. The chain employs TRBV2 and TRBJ2-7; D is undetermined. The TCR originated in a woman in her forties or fifties with Graves' hyperthyroidism that later progressed to Graves' ophthalmopathy. Sequenced input: blood. CDR3: CASSLSAPSYEQYF. In nucleotides, the CDR3 is TGTGCCAGCAGTTTATCGGCTCCCTCCTACGAGCAGTACTTC.